The 23 T cell receptor beta chains listed next were all sequenced from one sample in a study of shared clonotypes between healthy human individuals. Clones were sequenced by immunoSEQ multiplex PCR, and TCRdb holds only the in-frame ones, with some missing. Here the sample spans about 1 million clones, more than 65% being singletons. Sequenced input: memory CD4+ T cells sorted from blood. Documented subset: CD45RA-negative fraction. All receptors come from a man younger than 35 in good health.

CDR3: CASSVSGTIIYEQYF. The CDR3 nucleotides are TGTGCCAGCAGCGTCTCCGGGACTATCATCTACGAGCAGTACTTC. The V gene is TRBV9, the J gene TRBJ2-7; 7 bases fit TRBD2. The trim removed 2 bases at V and 3 bases at J, leaving 8 bases unmatched. The germline V gene has CDR1 SGDLS and CDR2 YYNGEE. This CDR3 has 15 residues. Looking up the rest from reference TRBV9 and TRBJ2-7 gives the full variable domain: DSGVTQTPKHLITATGQRVTLRCSPRSGDLSVYWYQQSLDQGLQFLIQYYNGEERAKGNILERFSAQQFPDLHSELNLSSLELGDSALYFCASSVSGTIIYEQYFGPGTRLTVT.

This clone was seen once. The chain is built from TRBV7-6 and TRBJ1-6, with a tentative D call TRBD1 (6 bases). CDR3 length: 17 residues. The germline V gene has CDR1 SGHVS and CDR2 FNYEAQ. V was clipped by 5 bases and J by 9 bases, with 23 bases between them. For the CDR3, the DNA is TGTGCCAGCAGCCCCTTTGGCGGGTCCGGGACAAGTTCACCCCTCCACTTT. This sequence encodes CASSPFGGSGTSSPLHF.

The rearrangement joins TRBV6-5 to TRBJ2-1, with D possibly being TRBD2 (6 bases). The CDR3 covers 16 residues. The V end lost 2 bases, the J end lost 0 bases, and 11 bases lay between the germline ends. Germline CDR1 reads MNHEY; CDR2 reads SVGAGI. CDR3 in amino acids: CASSYGGISSYNEQFF. The CDR3 DNA reads as TGTGCCAGCAGTTACGGGGGGATCAGCTCCTACAATGAGCAGTTCTTC.

The chain links TRBV5-1 to TRBJ2-1, with D unresolved. CDR1 is SGHRS, CDR2 YFSETQ, per germline. Trimming removed 1 base from V and 1 base from J, with 9 bases in between. CDR3 size: 15 residues. The CDR3 is CASSLSTASYNEQFF. CDR3 nucleotide sequence: TGCGCCAGCAGCTTGAGTACAGCTTCCTACAATGAGCAGTTCTTC. Supplemented by reference TRBV5-1 and TRBJ2-1, the full variable domain reads KAGVTQTPRYLIKTRGQQVTLSCSPISGHRSVSWYQQTPGQGLQFLFEYFSETQRNKGNFPGRFSGRQFSNSRSEMNVSTLELGDSALYLCASSLSTASYNEQFFGPGTRLTVL.

The CDR3 DNA follows: TGTGCCAGCAGCGTAGGGTCTTGGGCAGAGAAGCAGTACTTC. Translated, it gives CASSVGSWAEKQYF. The V gene is TRBV9, the J gene TRBJ2-7; D not certain. The germline V gene encodes CDR1 SGDLS and CDR2 YYNGEE. The CDR3 length is 14 residues. Trimming cost V 0 bases and J 8 bases, with 15 bases left between them.

V is TRBV7-2 and J is TRBJ2-7, with D possibly TRBD1 on 7 matching bases. V gave up 5 bases and J gave up 8 bases, with 19 bases separating them. The CDR3 extends over 14 amino acids. Germline V gene sequence: CDR1 SGHTA, CDR2 FQGNSA. CDR3 DNA: TGTGCCAGCAGCCCAGGGGGGCCCGACAGTAAGCAGTACTTC. Protein sequence: CASSPGGPDSKQYF. Full variable domain (rest looked up from reference TRBV7-2 and TRBJ2-7): GAGVSQSPSNKVTEKGKDVELRCDPISGHTALYWYRQSLGQGLEFLIYFQGNSAPDKSGLPSDRFSAERTGGSVSTLTIQRTQQEDSAVYLCASSPGGPDSKQYFGPGTRLTVT.

In its sample, this clone was seen a few times. This sequence joins TRBV5-6 and TRBJ2-1, with D perhaps given as TRBD1 or TRBD2 (6 bases each). This CDR3 spans 14 amino acids. CDR1 and CDR2 (germline): SGHDT, YYEEEE. V lost 2 bases to trimming and J lost 7 bases, with 13 bases between them. CDR3 sequence reads: CASSFAGHINEQFF. The CDR3 nucleotides read TGTGCCAGCAGCTTTGCGGGACACATAAATGAGCAGTTCTTC.

The chain has TRBV7-2 and TRBJ1-2; D remains ambiguous. V dropped 5 bases and J dropped 4 bases, with 5 bases sitting between them. CDR3 length equals 11 residues. Germline CDR1 and CDR2: SGHTA and FQGNSA. The chain's CDR3 is CASSEAYGYTF. For the CDR3, the DNA is TGTGCCAGCAGCGAAGCCTATGGCTACACCTTC. Full variable domain (rest looked up from reference TRBV7-2 and TRBJ1-2): GAGVSQSPSNKVTEKGKDVELRCDPISGHTALYWYRQSLGQGLEFLIYFQGNSAPDKSGLPSDRFSAERTGGSVSTLTIQRTQQEDSAVYLCASSEAYGYTFGSGTRLTVV.

The chain couples TRBV5-4 to TRBJ1-4, with 7 bases lining up with TRBD1. This CDR3 is 15 amino acids long. Germline trimming cut 4 bases from V and 4 bases from J; bases unmatched to any gene: 7. Germline CDR1 and CDR2: SGHNT and YYREEE (reference sequence). The CDR3 coding sequence is TGTGCCAGCAGCAGCGACAGGGATCTTAATGAAAAACTGTTTTTT. It encodes CASSSDRDLNEKLFF.

The chain combines TRBV7-6 with TRBJ2-3; no reliable D call. The CDR3 consists of 13 residues. The germline V and J ends were trimmed by 5 bases and 5 bases, with 11 bases remaining between them. The germline V gene has CDR1 SGHVS and CDR2 FNYEAQ. CDR3 nucleotides: TGTGCCAGCAGCCAAAGGCGCTTAGATACGCAGTATTTT. It encodes CASSQRRLDTQYF.

The chain has TRBV29-1 and TRBJ2-6; D possibly corresponds to TRBD1 (5 bases). The CDR3 has 13 amino acids. CDR1 and CDR2 from the germline V gene are SQVTM and ANQGSEA. V gave up 7 bases and J gave up 6 bases, with 13 bases separating them. The CDR3 DNA reads TGCAGCGCCATCCTAGGGGCGGCCAACGTCCTGACTTTC. Translation: CSAILGAANVLTF.

The rearrangement uses TRBV27 and TRBJ2-1; D unresolved. The CDR3 contains 14 residues. V was pared by 7 bases and J by 5 bases, with 15 bases between. Germline CDR1 is MNHEY and CDR2 is SMNVEV (reference sequence). CDR3 nucleotide sequence: TGTGCCAGCACCACTCAATGGACCGACAATGAGCAGTTCTTC. This sequence encodes CASTTQWTDNEQFF.

The chain carries TRBV30 and TRBJ2-1, with TRBD2 identical over 8 bases. The CDR3 loop spans 18 amino acids. With 0 bases clipped from V and 7 bases from J, the junction kept 17 bases outside the gene matches. Germline V gives CDR1 GTSNPN, CDR2 SVGIG (reference sequence). Here the CDR3 DNA reads TGTGCCTGGAGTGTACGTGGTAGCGGGATCCAGCATAAGAATGAGCAGTTCTTC. Translating it yields CAWSVRGSGIQHKNEQFF.

As concerns this clone: The junction and the germline gene differ at one end; a read error may be behind it. This chain connects TRBV19 to TRBJ2-7; maybe TRBD2 (6 bases). The germline CDR1 and CDR2 sequences are LNHDA and SQIVND (reference sequence). The length of the CDR3 is 17 residues. The CDR3 reads CASSLDHGGRSRNEQYF. As DNA, the CDR3 is TGTGCCAGTAGTCTAGATCACGGGGGACGGTCCAGGAACGAGCAGTACTTC.

The V call is TRBV6-1, the J call TRBJ1-5; D gene unclear. CDR1 and CDR2 (germline): MNHNS, SASEGT. The CDR3 has 12 residues. V lost 6 bases and J 7 bases, leaving 10 bases between the germline ends. CDR3 loop: CASRDLDQPQHF. The CDR3, as DNA: TGTGCCAGCAGAGACCTGGACCAGCCCCAGCATTTT.

On this clone itself: Other DNA sequences in this specimen translate into the identical CDR3. The chain joins TRBV30 to TRBJ2-7; TRBD2 matches 7 bases. Trimming at V came to 0 bases and at J to 3 bases, leaving 5 bases not matched to a gene. CDR1 and CDR2 (germline): GTSNPN, SVGIG (reference sequence). This CDR3 contains 14 residues. In nucleotides, the CDR3 is TGTGCCTGGAGTGTACTCGGGGGGAACTACGAGCAGTACTTC. Its translation: CAWSVLGGNYEQYF.

This chain uses TRBV4-3 with TRBJ2-5; 11 bases are shared with TRBD2. This CDR3 is built from 17 residues. Germline V gene sequence: CDR1 LGHNA, CDR2 YSLEER. J lost 2 bases, V lost 3 bases, and 8 bases had no gene match. CDR3: CASSQGTSGRSQETQYF. The CDR3 region has the DNA TGCGCCAGCAGCCAGGGAACTAGCGGGAGAAGTCAAGAGACCCAGTACTTC.

The CDR3 sequence is CAWSVEGPIYF. The CDR3 coding sequence is TGTGCCTGGAGTGTAGAGGGACCCATATATTTT. The chain carries TRBV30 and TRBJ1-3; a possible D gene is TRBD1 (5 bases). Germline CDR1 GTSNPN, CDR2 SVGIG (reference sequence). V was cut by 0 bases and J by 11 bases, with 8 bases left in between. The length of the CDR3 is 11 residues.

The rearrangement links TRBV4-1 to TRBJ2-5; TRBD2 aligns across 11 bases. V shed 3 bases, J shed 2 bases, and the junction held 5 bases outside the gene matches. CDR3 length: 16 residues. CDR1 is MGHRA, CDR2 YSYEKL, per germline. The CDR3 bases are TGCGCCAGCAGCCACGCCGGGACTAGCGGTCAAGAGACCCAGTACTTC. It is translated as CASSHAGTSGQETQYF.

The CDR3 reads CASSHGRDLGQRGGFVETQYF. Here the CDR3 DNA reads TGCGCCAGCAGCCATGGACGGGACCTAGGGCAACGGGGGGGGTTCGTGGAGACCCAGTACTTC. The chain joins TRBV4-3 to TRBJ2-5; TRBD2 matches 8 bases. The CDR3 is 21 residues long. After removal of 3 bases from V and 5 bases from J, the junction contained 26 bases not matched to a gene. Per the germline V gene, CDR1 is LGHNA and CDR2 is YSLEER.

J is TRBJ1-6 and V is TRBV7-6; D not resolved. CDR3 length: 15 amino acids. V shed 1 base and J shed 7 bases, with 11 bases lying between them. Germline V gene data show CDR1 as SGHVS and CDR2 as FNYEAQ. The CDR3 nucleotides read TGTGCCAGCAGCTTAGACGGCTTAGTGAATTCACCCCTCCACTTT. Translating gives CASSLDGLVNSPLHF.

A note on this clone: Other DNA sequences of this sample code for an identical CDR3. The chain has TRBV2 and TRBJ2-5; no reliable D call. The CDR3 is 13 residues long. Germline CDR1 is SNHLY and CDR2 is FYNNEI. The germline V and J ends were trimmed by 5 bases and 2 bases, with 9 bases remaining between them. The CDR3 here is CASSRSPQETQYF. In nucleotides, the CDR3 is TGTGCCAGCAGTAGGAGCCCTCAAGAGACCCAGTACTTC.

This chain links TRBV28 with TRBJ1-5; D remains unclear. The length of the CDR3 is 14 residues. Trimming took off 7 bases at V and 4 bases at J, with 14 bases between the two ends. Germline-derived CDR1 and CDR2 are MDHEN and SYDVKM. The CDR3 DNA reads TGTGCCAGCACCGCGTCCGGGCGTAATCAGCCCCAGCATTTT. Protein: CASTASGRNQPQHF.